This T cell receptor beta chain originates from a study of blood T cells in healthy people across ages. Study-level findings and limits: Investigators viewed diversity estimates from one million T cells as underestimates, the study reported.

The CDR3 spans 15 residues. CDR1 is MGHRA, CDR2 YSYEKL, per germline. V gave up 0 bases and J gave up 8 bases, with 14 bases separating them. As regards this clonotype: Its specificity is unknown.

PCR was performed a second time for roughly 6 to 12 cycles using a sample-barcoded 5' primer and a J-beta primer mix. There were at least 3 million CDR3-containing paired-end reads obtained from each sample. TCRdb itself ran the 5' RACE reads through MiXCR, one entry per CDR3 protein. The sample consists of some 700,000 distinct CDR3 sequences, 22% of them appearing once. The chain uses TRBV4-1 and TRBJ2-1; D ambiguous. This clonotype originated in a man aged 65 to 85 in good health. Sequences were obtained from blood. CDR3 in DNA: TGCGCCAGCAGCCAAGAAGGTCTAGTCGACGATGAGCAGTTCTTC. This translates into CASSQEGLVDDEQFF.